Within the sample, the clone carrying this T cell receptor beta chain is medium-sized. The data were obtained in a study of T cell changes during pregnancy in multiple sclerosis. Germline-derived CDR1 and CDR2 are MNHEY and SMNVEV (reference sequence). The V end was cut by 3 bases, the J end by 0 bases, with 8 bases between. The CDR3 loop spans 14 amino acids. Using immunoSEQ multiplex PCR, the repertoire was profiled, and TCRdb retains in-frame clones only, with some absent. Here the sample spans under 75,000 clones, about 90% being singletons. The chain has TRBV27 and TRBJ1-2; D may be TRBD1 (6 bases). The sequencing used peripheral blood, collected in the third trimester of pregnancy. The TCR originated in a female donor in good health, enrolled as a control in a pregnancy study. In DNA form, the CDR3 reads TGTGCCAGCAGTTTCAGGGGATCTAACTATGGCTACACCTTC. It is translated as CASSFRGSNYGYTF.